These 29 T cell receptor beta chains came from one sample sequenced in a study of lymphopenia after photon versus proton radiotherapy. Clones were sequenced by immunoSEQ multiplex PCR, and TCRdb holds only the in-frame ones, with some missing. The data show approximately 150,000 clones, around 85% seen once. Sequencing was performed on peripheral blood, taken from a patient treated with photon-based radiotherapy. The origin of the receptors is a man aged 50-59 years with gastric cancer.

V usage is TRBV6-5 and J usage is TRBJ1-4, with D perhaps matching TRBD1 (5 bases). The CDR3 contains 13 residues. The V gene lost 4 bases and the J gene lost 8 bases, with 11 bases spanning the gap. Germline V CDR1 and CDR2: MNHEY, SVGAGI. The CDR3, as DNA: TGTGCCAGCAGTTCCTCGCAGGGCGAAAAACTGTTTTTT. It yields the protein CASSSSQGEKLFF.

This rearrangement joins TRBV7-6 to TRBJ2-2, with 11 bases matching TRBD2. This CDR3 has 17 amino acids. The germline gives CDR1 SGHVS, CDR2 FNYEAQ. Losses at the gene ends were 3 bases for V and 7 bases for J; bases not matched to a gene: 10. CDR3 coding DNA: TGTGCCAGCAGCTTGCCCCCTAGCGGGAGGAAGGGCGGGGAGCTGTTTTTT. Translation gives CASSLPPSGRKGGELFF.

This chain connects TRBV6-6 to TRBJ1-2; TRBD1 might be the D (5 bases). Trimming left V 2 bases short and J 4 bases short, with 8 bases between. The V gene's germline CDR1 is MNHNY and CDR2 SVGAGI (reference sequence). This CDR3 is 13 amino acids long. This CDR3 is CASSYGDPYGYTF. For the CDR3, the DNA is TGTGCCAGCAGTTACGGGGACCCCTATGGCTACACCTTC.

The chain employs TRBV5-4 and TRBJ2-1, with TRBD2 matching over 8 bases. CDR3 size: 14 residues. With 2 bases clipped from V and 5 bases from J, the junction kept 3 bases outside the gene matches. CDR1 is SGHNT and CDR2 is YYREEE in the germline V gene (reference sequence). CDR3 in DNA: TGTGCCAGCAGCTTAGTCGGGGGGGACAATGAGCAGTTCTTC. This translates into CASSLVGGDNEQFF.

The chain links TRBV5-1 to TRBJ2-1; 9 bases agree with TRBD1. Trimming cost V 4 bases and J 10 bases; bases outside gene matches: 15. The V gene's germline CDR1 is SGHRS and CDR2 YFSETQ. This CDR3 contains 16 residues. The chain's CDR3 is CASSPAPGQGGGEQFF. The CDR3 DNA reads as TGCGCCAGCAGCCCGGCCCCGGGACAGGGCGGGGGCGAGCAGTTCTTC.

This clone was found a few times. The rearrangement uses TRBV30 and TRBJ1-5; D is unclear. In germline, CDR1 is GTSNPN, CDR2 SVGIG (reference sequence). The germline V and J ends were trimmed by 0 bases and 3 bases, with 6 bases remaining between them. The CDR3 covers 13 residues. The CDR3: CAWSVQSNQPQHF. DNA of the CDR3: TGTGCCTGGAGTGTACAGTCCAATCAGCCCCAGCATTTT.

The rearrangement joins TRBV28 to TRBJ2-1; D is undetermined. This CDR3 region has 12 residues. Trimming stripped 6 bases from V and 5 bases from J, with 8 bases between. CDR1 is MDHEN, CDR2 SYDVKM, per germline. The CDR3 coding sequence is TGTGCCAGCAGCCCATTCAACAATGAGCAGTTCTTC. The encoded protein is CASSPFNNEQFF. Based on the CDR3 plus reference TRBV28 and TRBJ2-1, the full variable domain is DVKVTQSSRYLVKRTGEKVFLECVQDMDHENMFWYRQDPGLGLRLIYFSYDVKMKEKGDIPEGYSVSREKKERFSLILESASTNQTSMYLCASSPFNNEQFFGPGTRLTVL.

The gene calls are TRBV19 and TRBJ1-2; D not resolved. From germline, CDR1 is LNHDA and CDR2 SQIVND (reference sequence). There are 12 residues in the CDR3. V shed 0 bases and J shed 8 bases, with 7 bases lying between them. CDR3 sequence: CASSIDVSGYTF. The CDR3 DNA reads TGTGCCAGTAGTATAGATGTCAGCGGCTACACCTTC.

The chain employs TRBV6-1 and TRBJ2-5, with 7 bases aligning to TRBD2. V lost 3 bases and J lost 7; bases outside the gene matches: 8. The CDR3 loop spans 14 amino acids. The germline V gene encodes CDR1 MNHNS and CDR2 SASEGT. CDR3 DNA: TGTGCCAGCAGTGAGGCGGGGGTCCAGGCGACCCAGTACTTC. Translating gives CASSEAGVQATQYF.

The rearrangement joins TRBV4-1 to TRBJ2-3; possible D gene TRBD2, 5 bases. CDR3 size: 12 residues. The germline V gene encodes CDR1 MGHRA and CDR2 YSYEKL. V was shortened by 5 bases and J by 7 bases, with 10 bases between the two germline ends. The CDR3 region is CASSLDLNTQYF. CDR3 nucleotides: TGCGCCAGCAGCTTGGACTTAAATACGCAGTATTTT.

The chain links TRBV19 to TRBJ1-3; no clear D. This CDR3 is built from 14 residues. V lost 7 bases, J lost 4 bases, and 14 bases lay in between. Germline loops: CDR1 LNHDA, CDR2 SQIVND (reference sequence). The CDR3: CASKEPQRGNTIYF. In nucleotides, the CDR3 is TGTGCCAGTAAAGAACCCCAGCGAGGAAACACCATATATTTT.

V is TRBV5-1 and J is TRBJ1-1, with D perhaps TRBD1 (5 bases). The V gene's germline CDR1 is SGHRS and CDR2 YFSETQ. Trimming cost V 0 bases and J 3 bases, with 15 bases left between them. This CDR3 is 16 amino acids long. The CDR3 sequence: CASSLDQGGGDTEAFF. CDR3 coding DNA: TGCGCCAGCAGCTTGGACCAGGGTGGTGGGGACACTGAAGCTTTCTTT.

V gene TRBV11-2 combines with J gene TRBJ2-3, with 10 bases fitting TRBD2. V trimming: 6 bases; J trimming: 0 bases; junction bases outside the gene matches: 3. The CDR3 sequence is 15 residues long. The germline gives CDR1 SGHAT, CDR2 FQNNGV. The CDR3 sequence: CASSFSGRSTDTQYF. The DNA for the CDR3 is TGTGCCAGCAGTTTTAGCGGGAGGAGCACAGATACGCAGTATTTT.

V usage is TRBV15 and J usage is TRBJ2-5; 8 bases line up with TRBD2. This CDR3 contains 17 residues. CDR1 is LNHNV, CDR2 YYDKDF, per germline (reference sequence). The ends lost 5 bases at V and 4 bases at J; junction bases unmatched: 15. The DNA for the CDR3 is TGTGCCACCAGCCTCCGATTGGCGGGAGGACCGGGAGAGACCCAGTACTTC. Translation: CATSLRLAGGPGETQYF. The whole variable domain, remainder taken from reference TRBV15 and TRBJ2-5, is DAMVIQNPRYQVTQFGKPVTLSCSQTLNHNVMYWYQQKSSQAPKLLFHYYDKDFNNEADTPDNFQSRRPNTSFCFLDIRSPGLGDTAMYLCATSLRLAGGPGETQYFGPGTRLLVL.

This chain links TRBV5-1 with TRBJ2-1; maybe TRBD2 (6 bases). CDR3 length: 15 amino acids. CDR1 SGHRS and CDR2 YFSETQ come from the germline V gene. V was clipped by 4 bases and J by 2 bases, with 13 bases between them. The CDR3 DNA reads TGCGCCAGCAGCCCGGGGGTAGCGACCTACAATGAGCAGTTCTTC. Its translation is CASSPGVATYNEQFF.

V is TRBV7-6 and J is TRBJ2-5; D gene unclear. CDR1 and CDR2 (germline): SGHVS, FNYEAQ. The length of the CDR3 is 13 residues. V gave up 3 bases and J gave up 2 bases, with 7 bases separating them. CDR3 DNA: TGTGCCAGCAGCTTCGCACCGCAAGAGACCCAGTACTTC. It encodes CASSFAPQETQYF.

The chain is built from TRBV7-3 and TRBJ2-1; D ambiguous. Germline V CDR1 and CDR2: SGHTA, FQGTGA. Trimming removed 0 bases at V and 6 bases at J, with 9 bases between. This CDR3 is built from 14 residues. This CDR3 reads CASSLTSRFNEQFF. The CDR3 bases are TGTGCCAGCAGCTTAACGTCGCGTTTCAATGAGCAGTTCTTC.

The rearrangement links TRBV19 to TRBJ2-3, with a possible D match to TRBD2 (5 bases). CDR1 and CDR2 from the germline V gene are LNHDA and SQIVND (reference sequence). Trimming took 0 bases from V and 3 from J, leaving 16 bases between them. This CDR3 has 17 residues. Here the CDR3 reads CASSIDPGLPRTDTQYF. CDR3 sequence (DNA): TGTGCCAGTAGTATAGATCCCGGACTCCCCAGAACAGATACGCAGTATTTT.

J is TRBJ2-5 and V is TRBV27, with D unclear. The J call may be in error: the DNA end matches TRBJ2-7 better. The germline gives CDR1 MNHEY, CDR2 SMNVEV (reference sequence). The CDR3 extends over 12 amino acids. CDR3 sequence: CASSPPTYEQYF. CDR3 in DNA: TGTGCCAGCAGTCCCCCGACCTACGAGCAGTACTTC.

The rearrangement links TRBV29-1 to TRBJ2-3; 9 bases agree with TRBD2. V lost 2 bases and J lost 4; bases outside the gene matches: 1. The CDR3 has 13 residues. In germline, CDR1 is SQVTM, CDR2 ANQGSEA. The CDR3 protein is CSVESGRSDTQYF. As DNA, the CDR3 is TGCAGCGTTGAAAGCGGGAGGTCAGATACGCAGTATTTT.

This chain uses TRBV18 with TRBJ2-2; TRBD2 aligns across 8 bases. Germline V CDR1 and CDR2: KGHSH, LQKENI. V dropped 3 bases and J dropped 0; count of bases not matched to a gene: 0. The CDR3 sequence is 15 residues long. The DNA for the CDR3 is TGTGCCAGCTCACCGGGACTAGCGAACACCGGGGAGCTGTTTTTT. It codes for CASSPGLANTGELFF.

This CDR3 reads CASSSLVGRDSGANVLTF. The CDR3 nucleotides are TGTGCCAGCAGCTCTCTAGTCGGACGGGACTCTGGGGCCAACGTCCTGACTTTC. The chain carries TRBV7-9 and TRBJ2-6, with a weak D call TRBD2 (5 bases). The ends were cut back, 4 bases at V and 0 bases at J, with 16 bases in the middle. Germline CDR1 reads SEHNR; CDR2 reads FQNEAQ (reference sequence). There are 18 residues in the CDR3.

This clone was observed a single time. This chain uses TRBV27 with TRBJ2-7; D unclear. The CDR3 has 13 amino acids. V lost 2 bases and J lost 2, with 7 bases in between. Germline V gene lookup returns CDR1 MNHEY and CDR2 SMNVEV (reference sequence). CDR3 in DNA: TGTGCCAGCAGTTTAAACCTCGCCTACGAGCAGTACTTC. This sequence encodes CASSLNLAYEQYF.

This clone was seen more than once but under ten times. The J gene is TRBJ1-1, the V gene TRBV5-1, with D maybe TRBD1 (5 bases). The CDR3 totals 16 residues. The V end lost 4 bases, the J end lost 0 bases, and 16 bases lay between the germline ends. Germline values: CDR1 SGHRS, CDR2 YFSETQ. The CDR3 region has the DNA TGCGCCAGCAGCCTCTCAGCCAGGGTCATGAACACTGAAGCTTTCTTT. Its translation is CASSLSARVMNTEAFF.

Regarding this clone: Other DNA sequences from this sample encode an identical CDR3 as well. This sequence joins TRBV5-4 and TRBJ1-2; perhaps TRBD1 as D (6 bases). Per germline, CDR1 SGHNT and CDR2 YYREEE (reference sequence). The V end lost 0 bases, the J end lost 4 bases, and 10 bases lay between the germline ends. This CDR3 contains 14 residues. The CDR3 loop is CASSLDRVGYGYTF. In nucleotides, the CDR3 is TGTGCCAGCAGCTTGGACAGGGTGGGCTATGGCTACACCTTC.

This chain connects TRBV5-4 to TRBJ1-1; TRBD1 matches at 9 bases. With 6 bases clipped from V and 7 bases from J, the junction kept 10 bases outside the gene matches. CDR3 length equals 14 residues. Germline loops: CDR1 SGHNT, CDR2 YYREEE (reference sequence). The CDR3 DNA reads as TGTGCCAGCAACCGGGTAACAGGGGGCGGTGAAGCTTTCTTT. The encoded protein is CASNRVTGGGEAFF.

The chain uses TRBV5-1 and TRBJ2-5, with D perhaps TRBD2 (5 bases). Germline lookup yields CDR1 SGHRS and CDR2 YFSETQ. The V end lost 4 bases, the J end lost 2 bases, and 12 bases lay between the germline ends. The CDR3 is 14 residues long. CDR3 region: CASSVLEGQETQYF. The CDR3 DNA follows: TGCGCCAGCAGCGTGCTTGAGGGACAAGAGACCCAGTACTTC.

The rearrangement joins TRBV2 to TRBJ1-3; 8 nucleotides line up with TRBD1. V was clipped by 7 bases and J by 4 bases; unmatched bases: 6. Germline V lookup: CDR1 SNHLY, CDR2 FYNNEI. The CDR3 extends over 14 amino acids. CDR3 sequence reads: CASNPGQVGNTIYF. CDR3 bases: TGTGCCAGCAATCCGGGACAGGTGGGAAACACCATATATTTT.

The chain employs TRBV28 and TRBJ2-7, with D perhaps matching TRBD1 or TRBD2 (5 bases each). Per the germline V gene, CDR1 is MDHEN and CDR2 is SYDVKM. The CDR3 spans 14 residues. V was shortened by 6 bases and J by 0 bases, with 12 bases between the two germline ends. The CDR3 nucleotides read TGTGCCAGCAGCCTAGGGGACCCCTCCTACGAGCAGTACTTC. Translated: CASSLGDPSYEQYF.